The 21 T cell receptor beta chains presented below share a single source sample, sequenced in a study of cytomegalovirus exposure and HLA in healthy donors. Assay: immunoSEQ multiplex PCR; the TCRdb copy retains only in-frame clones and omits some. The sample has 90,000 to 130,000 clones, roughly 84% seen once. Sequencing was carried out using PBMCs. All receptors derive from a woman aged 18-35 years in good health and CMV-seronegative.

The CDR3 sequence: CAWSTGLMNTEAFF. The CDR3 nucleotides read TGTGCCTGGTCGACAGGGCTCATGAACACTGAAGCTTTCTTT. V is TRBV30 and J is TRBJ1-1, with TRBD1 matching over 7 bases. Germline assignment: CDR1 GTSNPN and CDR2 SVGIG (reference sequence). The CDR3 length is 14 residues. V lost 5 bases to trimming and J lost 0 bases; unmatched junction nucleotides: 6.

This chain uses TRBV6-6 with TRBJ1-5, with TRBD1 identical over 7 bases. The CDR3 runs 14 residues. Trimming at V came to 7 bases and at J to 7 bases, leaving 10 bases not matched to a gene. The germline gives CDR1 MNHNY, CDR2 SVGAGI (reference sequence). CDR3 DNA: TGTGCCAGCAACGGACAGGAGGGTACACAGCCCCAGCATTTT. Translating it yields CASNGQEGTQPQHF.

This clone was recorded only once. The gene calls are TRBV19 and TRBJ2-7, with 9 positions matching TRBD1. J was trimmed by 3 bases and V by 7 bases; bases with no gene match: 13. The CDR3 contains 16 residues. Germline CDR1 LNHDA, CDR2 SQIVND (reference sequence). The CDR3 sequence is CASTPPSGTGIYEQYF. CDR3 in DNA: TGTGCCAGTACCCCACCATCCGGGACAGGGATCTACGAGCAGTACTTC.

With respect to this clone: One end of the junction varies from germline; a read error may be responsible. V usage is TRBV5-1 and J usage is TRBJ2-7; 7 positions agree with TRBD1. Germline V lookup: CDR1 SGHRS, CDR2 YFSETQ. There are 16 residues in the CDR3. The CDR3 DNA reads TGCGCCAGCAGATTGGACCCCACAGGGGCCTCCTGGGAGCAGTACTTC. Translating gives CASRLDPTGASWEQYF. The full variable domain, with the rest looked up from reference TRBV5-1 and TRBJ2-7, is KAGVTQTPRYLIKTRGQQVTLSCSPISGHRSVSWYQQTPGQGLQFLFEYFSETQRNKGNFPGRFSGRQFSNSRSEMNVSTLELGDSALYLCASRLDPTGASWEQYFGPGTRLTVT.

The CDR3 DNA reads TGTGCCAGCAGTCCAGACGGGGTTGGCAATCAGCCCCAGCATTTT. Translation gives CASSPDGVGNQPQHF. The V call is TRBV11-2, the J call TRBJ1-5, with D hard to call. Germline CDR1 SGHAT, CDR2 FQNNGV. Trimming left V 6 bases short and J 2 bases short, with 14 bases between. CDR3 length equals 15 residues.

V and J are TRBV10-3 and TRBJ1-6; 10 positions match TRBD1. CDR3 length: 15 amino acids. With V trimmed by 10 bases and J by 8 bases, 11 bases remained unmatched. CDR1 is ENHRY, CDR2 SYGVKD, per germline. The CDR3 here is CATGTRTGGDSPLHF. The CDR3 DNA sequence: TGTGCCACAGGTACTAGGACAGGGGGAGATTCACCCCTCCACTTT.

The chain has TRBV7-6 and TRBJ1-6; tentatively, D is TRBD1 (6 bases). The germline V gene has CDR1 SGHVS and CDR2 FNYEAQ. The CDR3 is 14 residues long. V lost 5 bases to trimming and J lost 6 bases, with 11 bases between them. Written as DNA, the CDR3 is TGTGCCAGCAGCGCGGACAGAAGTAATTCACCCCTCCACTTT. Translation gives CASSADRSNSPLHF.

This clone has a handful of counts. The CDR3 protein is CASSQGFLGQASTYEQYF. The CDR3, as DNA: TGTGCCAGCAGCCAAGGCTTTCTAGGACAGGCCTCGACCTACGAGCAGTACTTC. The chain couples TRBV14 to TRBJ2-7; 7 bases align to TRBD1. Germline trimming cut 1 base from V and 2 bases from J; bases unmatched to any gene: 14. This CDR3 has 18 residues. Germline V gives CDR1 SGHDN, CDR2 FVKESK.

The sample holds one count of this clone. V is TRBV29-1 and J is TRBJ2-3; TRBD1 aligns across 7 bases. Germline loops: CDR1 SQVTM, CDR2 ANQGSEA. The CDR3 runs to 16 residues. J lost 4 bases, V lost 1 base, and 11 bases had no gene match. In DNA form, the CDR3 reads TGCAGCGTTGAAGTCGCCATAACAGGGGCGGCAGATACGCAGTATTTT. The encoded protein is CSVEVAITGAADTQYF.

The chain combines TRBV5-6 with TRBJ2-3, with a weak D call TRBD1 (6 bases). CDR3 length: 16 residues. The germline V gene encodes CDR1 SGHDT and CDR2 YYEEEE. V dropped 0 bases and J dropped 2 bases, with 13 bases sitting between them. CDR3 protein: CASSLDRDIVTDTQYF. CDR3 nucleotide sequence: TGTGCCAGCAGCTTGGATCGGGACATTGTCACAGATACGCAGTATTTT.

The chain couples TRBV5-5 to TRBJ2-7; no definite D call. Germline V gene sequence: CDR1 SGHKS, CDR2 YYEKEE (reference sequence). Trimming removed 1 base from V and 0 bases from J, with 11 bases in between. CDR3 length equals 15 residues. The CDR3 sequence: CASSLPPVSSYEQYF. CDR3 in DNA: TGTGCCAGCAGCTTGCCCCCGGTTAGCTCCTACGAGCAGTACTTC.

The V gene is TRBV6-5, the J gene TRBJ1-2; possibly TRBD1 for D (6 bases). The V gene's germline CDR1 is MNHEY and CDR2 SVGAGI. The CDR3 contains 14 residues. Trimming pared 5 bases from V and 6 bases from J, leaving 16 bases between. The CDR3 DNA reads as TGTGCCAGCAGTCCCCTCGGGGGGCGGAATGGCTACACCTTC. This sequence encodes CASSPLGGRNGYTF.

V usage is TRBV27 and J usage is TRBJ1-1, with a tentative D call TRBD1 (5 bases). Trimming stripped 2 bases from V and 1 base from J, with 8 bases between. CDR1 MNHEY and CDR2 SMNVEV come from the germline V gene (reference sequence). The CDR3 has 14 amino acids. The CDR3 loop is CASSLLGGNTEAFF. The CDR3 coding sequence is TGTGCCAGCAGTTTACTGGGGGGGAACACTGAAGCTTTCTTT.

This clone is a singleton in its sample. This rearrangement joins TRBV6-1 to TRBJ2-3; maybe TRBD2 (6 bases). The CDR3 runs 15 residues. The ends were cut back, 2 bases at V and 0 bases at J, with 9 bases in the middle. Germline lookup yields CDR1 MNHNS and CDR2 SASEGT. CDR3 sequence: CASSELAVSTDTQYF. In nucleotides, the CDR3 is TGTGCCAGCAGTGAATTAGCGGTTAGCACAGATACGCAGTATTTT.

This chain connects TRBV15 to TRBJ1-5, with D unclear. CDR3 length: 14 amino acids. V dropped 4 bases and J dropped 0 bases, with 7 bases sitting between them. Looked up from germline, CDR1 is LNHNV and CDR2 is YYDKDF (reference sequence). The CDR3 loop is CATSISNSNQPQHF. CDR3 sequence (DNA): TGTGCCACCAGCATCAGTAATAGCAATCAGCCCCAGCATTTT.

The chain combines TRBV5-1 with TRBJ1-1, with 8 positions matching TRBD1. V shed 1 base and J 5 bases; nucleotides not matched to a gene: 7. Germline V lookup: CDR1 SGHRS, CDR2 YFSETQ. The CDR3 covers 15 residues. CDR3 nucleotide sequence: TGCGCCAGCAGCTTGCAACAGGGGGTATGGACTGAAGCTTTCTTT. This sequence encodes CASSLQQGVWTEAFF.

This chain uses TRBV18 with TRBJ2-1, with 8 positions matching TRBD1. This CDR3 is 16 amino acids long. V was clipped by 3 bases and J by 1 base; unmatched bases: 5. Germline V gene sequence: CDR1 KGHSH, CDR2 LQKENI. CDR3 DNA: TGTGCCAGCTCACCCTCGGACAGGGCATCCTACAATGAGCAGTTCTTC. Protein product: CASSPSDRASYNEQFF.

The chain links TRBV2 to TRBJ2-1; no clear D gene. The germline gives CDR1 SNHLY, CDR2 FYNNEI. Trimming shortened V by 4 bases and J by 2 bases, and 12 bases separated the two germline ends. The CDR3 sequence is 15 residues long. CDR3 in amino acids: CASSARVPPYNEQFF. CDR3 nucleotides: TGTGCCAGCAGTGCTCGGGTGCCCCCCTACAATGAGCAGTTCTTC.

This chain joins TRBV2 and TRBJ1-6, with TRBD1 as a possible D gene (5 bases). The germline V gene encodes CDR1 SNHLY and CDR2 FYNNEI. The CDR3 is 14 residues long. V shed 1 base and J shed 12 bases, with 13 bases lying between them. CDR3 amino acids: CASSEGVGGLPLHF. The CDR3 region has the DNA TGTGCCAGCAGTGAAGGAGTGGGGGGTCTACCCCTCCACTTT.

This clone was detected only once. The gene calls are TRBV28 and TRBJ1-4, with 7 bases identical to TRBD1. The junction had 10 bases not matched to a gene; V was cut back by 3 bases and J by 0 bases. Germline V gene data show CDR1 as MDHEN and CDR2 as SYDVKM. The CDR3 contains 18 residues. The CDR3 DNA is TGTGCCAGCAGTTTCTTGACAGGGTTGGGAGCAACTAATGAAAAACTGTTTTTT. As protein: CASSFLTGLGATNEKLFF.

The chain has TRBV2 and TRBJ1-1; TRBD1 aligns across 8 bases. The CDR3 has 16 amino acids. Trimming at V came to 0 bases and at J to 4 bases, leaving 7 bases not matched to a gene. The germline V gene encodes CDR1 SNHLY and CDR2 FYNNEI. The CDR3 loop is CASSEARTGSITEAFF. Written as DNA, the CDR3 is TGTGCCAGCAGTGAAGCCAGGACAGGGTCGATCACTGAAGCTTTCTTT.